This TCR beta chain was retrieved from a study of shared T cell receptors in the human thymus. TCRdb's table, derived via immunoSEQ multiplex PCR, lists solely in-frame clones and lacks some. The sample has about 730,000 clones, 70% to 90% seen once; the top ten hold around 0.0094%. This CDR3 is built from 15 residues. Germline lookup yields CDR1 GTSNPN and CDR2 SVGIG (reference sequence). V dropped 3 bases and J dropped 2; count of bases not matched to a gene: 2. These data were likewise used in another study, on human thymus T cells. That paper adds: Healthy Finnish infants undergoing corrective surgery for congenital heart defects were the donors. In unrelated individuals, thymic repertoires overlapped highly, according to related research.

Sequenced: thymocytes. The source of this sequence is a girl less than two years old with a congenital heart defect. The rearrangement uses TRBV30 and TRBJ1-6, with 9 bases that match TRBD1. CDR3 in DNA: TGTGCCTGGAGGTGGGACAGGGCCTATAATTCACCCCTCCACTTT. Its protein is CAWRWDRAYNSPLHF.